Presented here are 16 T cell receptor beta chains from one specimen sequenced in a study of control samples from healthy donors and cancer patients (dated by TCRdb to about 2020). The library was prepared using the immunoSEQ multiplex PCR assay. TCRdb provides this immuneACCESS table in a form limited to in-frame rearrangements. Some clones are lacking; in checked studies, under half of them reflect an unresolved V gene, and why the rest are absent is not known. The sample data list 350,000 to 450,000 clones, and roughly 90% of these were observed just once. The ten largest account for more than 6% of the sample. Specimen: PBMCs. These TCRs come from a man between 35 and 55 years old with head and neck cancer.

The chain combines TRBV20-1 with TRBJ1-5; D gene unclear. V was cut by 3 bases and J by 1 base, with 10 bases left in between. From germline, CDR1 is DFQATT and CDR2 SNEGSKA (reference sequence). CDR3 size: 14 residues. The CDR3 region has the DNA TGCAGTGCTAGTACGGGCCAAAGCAATCAGCCCCAGCATTTT. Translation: CSASTGQSNQPQHF.

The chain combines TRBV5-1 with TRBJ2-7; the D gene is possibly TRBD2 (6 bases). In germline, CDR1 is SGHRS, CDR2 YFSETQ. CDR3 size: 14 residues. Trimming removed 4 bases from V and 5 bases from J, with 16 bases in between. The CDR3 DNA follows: TGCGCCAGCAGCCTTACCGGGGGACCCCACGAGCAGTACTTC. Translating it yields CASSLTGGPHEQYF. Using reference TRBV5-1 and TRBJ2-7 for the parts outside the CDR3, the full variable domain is KAGVTQTPRYLIKTRGQQVTLSCSPISGHRSVSWYQQTPGQGLQFLFEYFSETQRNKGNFPGRFSGRQFSNSRSEMNVSTLELGDSALYLCASSLTGGPHEQYFGPGTRLTVT.

As DNA, the CDR3 is TGTGCCAGCAGCACGGGACTAGGTCCCGGGGAGCTGTTTTTT. Its translation is CASSTGLGPGELFF. The chain joins TRBV5-6 to TRBJ2-2; 8 nucleotides align to TRBD2. Germline V CDR1 and CDR2: SGHDT, YYEEEE. The J segment lost 6 bases and the V segment lost 4 bases, leaving 5 bases of the junction unmatched. The CDR3 is made up of 14 amino acids.

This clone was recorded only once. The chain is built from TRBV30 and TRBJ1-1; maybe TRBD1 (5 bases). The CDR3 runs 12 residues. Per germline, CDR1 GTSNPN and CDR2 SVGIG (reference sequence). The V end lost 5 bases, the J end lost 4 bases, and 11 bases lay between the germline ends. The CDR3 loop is CAWGAGRTEAFF. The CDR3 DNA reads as TGTGCCTGGGGGGCTGGGCGCACTGAAGCTTTCTTT.

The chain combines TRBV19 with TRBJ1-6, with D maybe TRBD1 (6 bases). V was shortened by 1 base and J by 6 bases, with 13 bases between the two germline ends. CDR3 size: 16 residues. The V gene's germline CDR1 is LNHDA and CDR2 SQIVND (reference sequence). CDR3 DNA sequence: TGTGCCAGTAGTATAGCGCCGGGACATGGTAATTCACCCCTCCACTTT. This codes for CASSIAPGHGNSPLHF. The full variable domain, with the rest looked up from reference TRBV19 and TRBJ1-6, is DGGITQSPKYLFRKEGQNVTLSCEQNLNHDAMYWYRQDPGQGLRLIYYSQIVNDFQKGDIAEGYSVSREKKESFPLTVTSAQKNPTAFYLCASSIAPGHGNSPLHFGNGTRLTVT.

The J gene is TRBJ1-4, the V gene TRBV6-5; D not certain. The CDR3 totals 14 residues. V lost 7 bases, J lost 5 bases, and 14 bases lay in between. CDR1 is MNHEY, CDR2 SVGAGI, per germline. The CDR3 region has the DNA TGTGCCAGCACCGCGATGAGTAAGAATGAAAAACTGTTTTTT. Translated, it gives CASTAMSKNEKLFF.

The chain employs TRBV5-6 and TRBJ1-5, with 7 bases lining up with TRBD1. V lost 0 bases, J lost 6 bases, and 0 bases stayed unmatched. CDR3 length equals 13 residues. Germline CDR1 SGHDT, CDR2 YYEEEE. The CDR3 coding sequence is TGTGCCAGCAGCTTGGACAGGGGTCAGCCCCAGCATTTT. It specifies CASSLDRGQPQHF.

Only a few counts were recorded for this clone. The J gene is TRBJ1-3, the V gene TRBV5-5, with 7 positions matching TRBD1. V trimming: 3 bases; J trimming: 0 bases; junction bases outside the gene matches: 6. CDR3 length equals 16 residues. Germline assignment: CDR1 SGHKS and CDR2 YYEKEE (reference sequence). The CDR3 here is CASSSTGLSSGNTIYF. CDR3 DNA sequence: TGTGCCAGCAGCTCGACAGGGCTAAGCTCTGGAAACACCATATATTTT.

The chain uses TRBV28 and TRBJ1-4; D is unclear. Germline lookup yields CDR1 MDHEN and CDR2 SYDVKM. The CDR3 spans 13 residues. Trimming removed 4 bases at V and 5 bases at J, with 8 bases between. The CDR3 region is CASSSGSNEKLFF. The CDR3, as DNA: TGTGCCAGCAGTTCCGGTTCAAATGAAAAACTGTTTTTT.

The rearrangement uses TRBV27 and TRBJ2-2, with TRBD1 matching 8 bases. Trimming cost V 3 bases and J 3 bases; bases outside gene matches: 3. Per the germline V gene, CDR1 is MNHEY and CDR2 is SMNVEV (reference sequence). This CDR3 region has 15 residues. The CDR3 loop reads CASSFWTGHTGELFF. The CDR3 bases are TGTGCCAGCAGTTTCTGGACAGGGCACACCGGGGAGCTGTTTTTT.

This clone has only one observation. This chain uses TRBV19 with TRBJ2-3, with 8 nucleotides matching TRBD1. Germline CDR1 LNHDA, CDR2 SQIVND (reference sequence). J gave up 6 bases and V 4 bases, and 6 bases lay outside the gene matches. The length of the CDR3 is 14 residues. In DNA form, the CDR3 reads TGTGCCAGTAGTAGGGACAGGTCTTCCGATACGCAGTATTTT. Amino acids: CASSRDRSSDTQYF. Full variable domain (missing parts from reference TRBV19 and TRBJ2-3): DGGITQSPKYLFRKEGQNVTLSCEQNLNHDAMYWYRQDPGQGLRLIYYSQIVNDFQKGDIAEGYSVSREKKESFPLTVTSAQKNPTAFYLCASSRDRSSDTQYFGPGTRLTVL.

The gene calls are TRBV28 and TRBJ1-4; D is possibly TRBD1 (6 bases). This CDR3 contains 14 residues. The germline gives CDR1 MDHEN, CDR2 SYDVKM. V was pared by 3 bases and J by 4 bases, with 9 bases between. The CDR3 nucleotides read TGTGCCAGCAGTTTGGGGGGGCATAATGAAAAACTGTTTTTT. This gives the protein CASSLGGHNEKLFF.

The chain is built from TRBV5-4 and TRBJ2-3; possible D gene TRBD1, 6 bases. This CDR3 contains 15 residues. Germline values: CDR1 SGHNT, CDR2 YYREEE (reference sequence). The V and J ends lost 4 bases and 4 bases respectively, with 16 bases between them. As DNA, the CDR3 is TGTGCCAGCAGCCCGACAGGTGTTTTTGCAGATACGCAGTATTTT. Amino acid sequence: CASSPTGVFADTQYF.

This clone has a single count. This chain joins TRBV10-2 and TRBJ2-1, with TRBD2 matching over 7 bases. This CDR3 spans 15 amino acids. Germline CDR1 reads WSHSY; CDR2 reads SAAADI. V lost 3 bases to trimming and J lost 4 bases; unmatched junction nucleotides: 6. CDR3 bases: TGCGCCAGCAGTGATGTCGTGGGGGGGTACAATGAGCAGTTCTTC. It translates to CASSDVVGGYNEQFF.

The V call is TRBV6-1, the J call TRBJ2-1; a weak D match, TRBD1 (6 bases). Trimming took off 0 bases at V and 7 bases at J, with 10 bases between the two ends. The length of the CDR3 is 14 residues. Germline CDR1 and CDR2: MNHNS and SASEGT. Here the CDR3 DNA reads TGTGCCAGCAGTGAAGCTACCACAGGGAATGAGCAGTTCTTC. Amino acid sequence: CASSEATTGNEQFF.

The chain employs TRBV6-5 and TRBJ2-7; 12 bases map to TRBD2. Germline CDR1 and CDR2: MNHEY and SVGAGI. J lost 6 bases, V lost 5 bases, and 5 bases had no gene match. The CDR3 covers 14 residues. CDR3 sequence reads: CASSPGLAGSEQYF. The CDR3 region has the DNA TGTGCCAGCAGTCCCGGACTAGCGGGATCCGAGCAGTACTTC.